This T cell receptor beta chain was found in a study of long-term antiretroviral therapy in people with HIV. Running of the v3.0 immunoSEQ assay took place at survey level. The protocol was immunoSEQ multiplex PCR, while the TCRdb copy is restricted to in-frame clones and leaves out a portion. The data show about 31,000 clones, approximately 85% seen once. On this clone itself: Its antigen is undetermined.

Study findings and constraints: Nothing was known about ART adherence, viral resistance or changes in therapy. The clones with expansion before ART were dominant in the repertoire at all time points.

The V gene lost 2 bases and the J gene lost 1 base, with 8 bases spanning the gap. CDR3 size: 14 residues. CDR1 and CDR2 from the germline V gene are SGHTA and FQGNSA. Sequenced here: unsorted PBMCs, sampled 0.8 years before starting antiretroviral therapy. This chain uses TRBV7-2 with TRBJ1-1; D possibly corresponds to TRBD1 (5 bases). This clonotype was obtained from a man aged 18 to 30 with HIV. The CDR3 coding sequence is TGTGCCAGCAGCTTACGGGGCTCGAACACTGAAGCTTTCTTT. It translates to CASSLRGSNTEAFF.